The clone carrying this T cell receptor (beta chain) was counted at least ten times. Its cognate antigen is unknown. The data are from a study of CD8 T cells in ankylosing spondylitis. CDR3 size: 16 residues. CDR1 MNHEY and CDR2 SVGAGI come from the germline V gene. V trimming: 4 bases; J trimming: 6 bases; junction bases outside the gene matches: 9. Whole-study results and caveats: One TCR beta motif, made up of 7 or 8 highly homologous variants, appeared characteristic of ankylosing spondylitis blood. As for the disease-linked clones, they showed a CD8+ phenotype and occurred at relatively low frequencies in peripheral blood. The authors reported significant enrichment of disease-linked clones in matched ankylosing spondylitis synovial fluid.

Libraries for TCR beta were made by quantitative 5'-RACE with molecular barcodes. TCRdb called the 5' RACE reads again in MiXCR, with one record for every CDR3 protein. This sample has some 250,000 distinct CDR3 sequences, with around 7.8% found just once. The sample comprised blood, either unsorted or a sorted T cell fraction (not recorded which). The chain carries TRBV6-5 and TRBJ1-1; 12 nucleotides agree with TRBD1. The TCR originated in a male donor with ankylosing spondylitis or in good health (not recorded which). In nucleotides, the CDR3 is TGTGCCAGCAGTTCTTACGGGACAGGGGGCAGATCTGAAGCTTTCTTT. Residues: CASSSYGTGGRSEAFF.